This record covers a single T cell receptor beta chain. Sequencing used immunoSEQ multiplex PCR; TCRdb keeps in-frame clones, though not all of them. Of around 370,000 clones listed, 85% to 90% are singletons. In germline, CDR1 is LNHDA, CDR2 SQIVND (reference sequence). This CDR3 is 20 amino acids long. J gave up 6 bases and V 3 bases, and 17 bases lay outside the gene matches. The sample originates from a study of blood T cell repertoires in COVID-19. This receptor was obtained from a man younger than 30 with active or convalescent COVID-19. Source material: peripheral blood. The chain links TRBV19 to TRBJ2-1, with 13 bases fitting TRBD2. The CDR3 protein is CASSIRGLAGATLMGNEQFF. CDR3 DNA sequence: TGTGCCAGTAGTATTCGCGGACTAGCGGGGGCCACACTAATGGGCAATGAGCAGTTCTTC.